The rows below give T cell receptor beta chains drawn from one sample of a study of cytomegalovirus exposure and HLA in healthy donors. Profiled with immunoSEQ multiplex PCR; TCRdb holds only in-frame clones, not every one. The data contain about 250,000 clones, 80% to 95% of them seen just once; the ten biggest clones take up around 1.7%. The sequenced material came from PBMCs. These receptors all stem from a girl aged 2-9 years in good health and CMV-seronegative. The CDR3 runs from the conserved cysteine through the conserved F or W. D genes are given only for firm matches. The size entry is marked missing in some rows and otherwise reads once, few, many or a size class.

v_call	d_call	j_call	clone_size	cdr3_aa	cdr3_nt
TRBV5-5	TRBD1	TRBJ2-1	.	CASSWGDRGSYNEQFF	TGTGCCAGCAGCTGGGGGGACAGGGGGAGTTACAATGAGCAGTTCTTC
TRBV6-6	.	TRBJ1-1	.	CASSYSRVNTEAFF	TGTGCCAGCAGTTACTCGCGGGTGAACACTGAAGCTTTCTTT
TRBV18	.	TRBJ1-5	.	CASSEGGIGGQPQHF	TGTGCCAGCTCCGAAGGGGGAATTGGTGGTCAGCCCCAGCATTTT
TRBV5-1	TRBD1	TRBJ1-2	.	CASSFSGTGGDGYTF	TGCGCCAGCAGCTTCTCCGGGACAGGGGGCGATGGCTACACCTTC
TRBV1	.	TRBJ1-4	.	CTSSHSNPNEKLFF	TGCACCAGCAGCCACTCTAACCCAAATGAAAAACTGTTTTTT
TRBV6-1	TRBD1	TRBJ2-7	.	CASRRDRGLYEQYF	TGTGCCAGCAGGCGGGACAGGGGGCTCTACGAGCAGTACTTC
TRBV7-2	TRBD1	TRBJ2-5	few	CASSLGDRDSETQYF	TGTGCCAGCAGCTTAGGGGACAGGGATTCGGAGACCCAGTACTTC
TRBV4-1	TRBD1	TRBJ2-7	.	CASSQAPRGTGVYEQYF	TGCGCCAGCAGCCAAGCCCCAAGGGGGACAGGGGTCTACGAGCAGTACTTC
TRBV6-1	TRBD2	TRBJ2-7	few	CASSVGGIGEQYF	TGTGCCAGCAGTGTGGGGGGGATAGGCGAGCAGTACTTC
TRBV27	TRBD1	TRBJ2-2	.	CASSFRDRGNRELFF	TGTGCCAGCAGTTTTAGGGACAGGGGGAATCGGGAGCTGTTTTTT
TRBV18	TRBD1	TRBJ2-7	.	CASSPTLDRGLEQYF	TGTGCCAGCTCACCAACCTTGGACAGGGGGCTCGAGCAGTACTTC
TRBV1	.	TRBJ1-1	once	CTSSSDWRGLNTEAFF	TGCACCAGCAGCAGCGATTGGAGGGGCTTGAACACTGAAGCTTTCTTT
TRBV5-1	TRBD2	TRBJ2-1	.	CASTFWRGGDEQFF	TGCGCCAGCACTTTTTGGCGGGGGGGAGATGAGCAGTTCTTC
TRBV7-2	TRBD2	TRBJ2-3	.	CASSSNARLAGDTPYF	TGTGCCAGCAGCTCGAACGCCAGACTAGCGGGGGATACGCCGTATTTT
TRBV4-2	TRBD1	TRBJ1-5	.	CASSHADRDRGSRPQHF	TGTGCCAGCAGCCACGCAGACCGGGACAGGGGGTCAAGGCCCCAGCATTTT
TRBV10-3	.	TRBJ1-1	.	CATRLTDLNTEAFF	TGTGCCACCCGACTGACAGATCTGAACACTGAAGCTTTCTTT
TRBV29-1	TRBD1	TRBJ1-2	.	CSAPTGDYGYTF	TGCAGCGCCCCGACAGGGGACTATGGCTACACCTTC
TRBV5-3	.	TRBJ1-3	.	CARSLRHLSGNTIYF	TGTGCCAGAAGCTTGCGACACCTCTCTGGAAACACCATATATTTT
TRBV29-1	.	TRBJ2-1	.	CSVDTGSSYNEQFF	TGCAGCGTTGACACGGGGAGCTCCTACAATGAGCAGTTCTTC
TRBV28	TRBD2	TRBJ2-7	.	CASSLFPGGQRGQYF	TGTGCCAGCAGTTTATTCCCGGGGGGGCAGCGGGGGCAGTACTTC
TRBV28	TRBD1	TRBJ2-7	.	CASSSHSGGAGQYF	TGTGCCAGCAGTTCCCACTCAGGGGGCGCTGGGCAGTACTTC
TRBV7-6	TRBD1	TRBJ1-4	.	CASSLGPGQGNEKLFF	TGTGCCAGCAGCTTAGGGCCGGGACAGGGAAATGAAAAACTGTTTTTT
TRBV19	.	TRBJ1-5	once	CASTMGAGAKPQHF	TGTGCCAGTACTATGGGGGCAGGGGCAAAGCCCCAGCATTTT
TRBV2	.	TRBJ1-1	.	CASSEQGAGTEAFF	TGTGCCAGCAGTGAGCAGGGAGCGGGCACTGAAGCTTTCTTT
TRBV5-6	TRBD2	TRBJ2-5	.	CASSLVLAGVTETQYF	TGTGCCAGCAGCTTGGTCCTAGCGGGAGTAACGGAGACCCAGTACTTC
TRBV5-1	TRBD1	TRBJ2-5	.	CASRTGTGGEETQYF	TGCGCCAGCAGAACCGGGACAGGGGGGGAAGAGACCCAGTACTTC
TRBV4-1	.	TRBJ2-1	.	CASSQSRSSPYNEQFF	TGCGCCAGCAGCCAAAGTCGGAGTTCCCCCTACAATGAGCAGTTCTTC
TRBV6-1	.	TRBJ1-2	.	CASRGGANYGYTF	TGTGCCAGCAGGGGGGGGGCTAACTATGGCTACACCTTC
TRBV11-2	TRBD1	TRBJ2-7	.	CASSFAGTGAYEQYF	TGTGCCAGCAGCTTCGCCGGGACAGGGGCCTACGAGCAGTACTTC
TRBV27	TRBD1	TRBJ2-7	.	CASSLTSGTGLYEQYF	TGTGCCAGCAGTTTAACCTCCGGGACAGGGTTATACGAGCAGTACTTC
TRBV9	.	TRBJ2-3	.	CASSKAGDTQYF	TGTGCCAGCAGCAAAGCGGGAGATACGCAGTATTTT
TRBV10-2	TRBD2	TRBJ2-2	.	CASKREGPNTGELFF	TGCGCCAGCAAGAGGGAGGGCCCGAACACCGGGGAGCTGTTTTTT
TRBV29-1	TRBD2	TRBJ2-1	.	CSVVGGGVVNEQFF	TGCAGCGTTGTAGGCGGGGGGGTTGTTAATGAGCAGTTCTTC
TRBV6-4	TRBD2	TRBJ2-1	.	CASSGLAGHNEQFF	TGTGCCAGCAGCGGCCTAGCGGGTCACAATGAGCAGTTCTTC
TRBV5-6	.	TRBJ1-3	.	CASSLGAGNTIYF	TGTGCCAGCAGCTTGGGAGCTGGAAACACCATATATTTT
TRBV4-2	.	TRBJ1-5	.	CASSQGQINQPQHF	TGTGCCAGCAGCCAAGGGCAAATCAATCAGCCCCAGCATTTT
TRBV11-2	TRBD2	TRBJ2-2	once	CASSPVWTSINTGELFF	TGTGCCAGCAGCCCGGTTTGGACTAGCATAAACACCGGGGAGCTGTTTTTT
TRBV12-5	TRBD2	TRBJ2-7	.	CASAFSGGVGEQYF	TGTGCTAGTGCCTTTAGCGGGGGGGTTGGCGAGCAGTACTTC
TRBV27	.	TRBJ2-2	few	CASSSLGVNTGELFF	TGTGCCAGCAGTTCTTTAGGGGTGAACACCGGGGAGCTGTTTTTT
TRBV6-5	.	TRBJ1-6	.	CASSYEVNNSPLHF	TGTGCCAGCAGTTATGAGGTGAATAATTCACCCCTCCACTTT
TRBV28	.	TRBJ1-6	.	CASSLPRMGGTLANSPLHF	TGTGCCAGCAGTTTACCTCGGATGGGGGGGACCCTCGCGAATTCACCCCTCCACTTT
TRBV7-9	TRBD1	TRBJ1-5	.	CASSAQGTVGNQPQHF	TGTGCCAGCAGCGCACAGGGGACGGTTGGCAATCAGCCCCAGCATTTT
TRBV7-6	TRBD2	TRBJ2-1	.	CASSRSSGRSYNEQFF	TGTGCCAGCAGCCGCTCGAGCGGGAGGTCATACAATGAGCAGTTCTTC
TRBV30	.	TRBJ1-4	once	CAWSVRWGEPNEKLFF	TGTGCCTGGAGTGTACGTTGGGGGGAACCTAATGAAAAACTGTTTTTT
TRBV6-5	TRBD1	TRBJ2-7	once	CASSYVGTGSYEQYF	TGTGCCAGCAGTTACGTCGGGACAGGATCCTACGAGCAGTACTTC